A selection of T cell receptor beta chains follows, all from one sample in a study of blood T cell repertoires in COVID-19. Sequencing used immunoSEQ multiplex PCR; TCRdb keeps in-frame clones, though not all of them. The data show 200,000 to 250,000 clones, approximately 80% seen once. The sequencing sample was made of peripheral blood. These receptors were collected from a woman older than 75 with COVID-19, enrolled during active disease. The CDR3 runs from the conserved cysteine through the conserved F or W. D genes are given only for firm matches. Not all rows give a size; the values are once, few, many and, for expanded clones, a class.

d_call	j_call	clone_size	v_call	cdr3_nt	cdr3_aa
.	TRBJ2-1	.	TRBV2	TGTGCCAGCAGTAAAGGGGGGGGGTATGAGCAGTTCTTC	CASSKGGGYEQFF
TRBD1	TRBJ1-1	.	TRBV5-1	TGCGCCAGCAGCTTGGCTCAGGGGGCGGTTGAAGCTTTCTTT	CASSLAQGAVEAFF
.	TRBJ2-7	few	TRBV19	TGTGCCAGTAGTAAGAACGGAGGGCAGTACTTC	CASSKNGGQYF
.	TRBJ2-1	.	TRBV5-1	TGCGCCAGCAGCTTAGAGGGGGAAGCTCCGTTCTTC	CASSLEGEAPFF
.	TRBJ2-7	.	TRBV11-2	TGTGCCAGCAGCTTAGATCGGCAGGGTTTAGCCTACGAGCAGTACTTC	CASSLDRQGLAYEQYF
.	TRBJ1-5	.	TRBV19	TGTGCCAGTAGTCGACTGACAGTGACTAATCAGCCCCAGCATTTT	CASSRLTVTNQPQHF
TRBD1	TRBJ1-2	.	TRBV4-1	TGCGCCAGCAGCCAAGGCGGTCCCGGGACAGGGGCTGGCTACACCTTC	CASSQGGPGTGAGYTF
.	TRBJ1-1	.	TRBV14	TGTGCCAGCAGCCAAGATTACGTCACAGGCGGAGCTTTCTTT	CASSQDYVTGGAFF
.	TRBJ1-5	.	TRBV3-1/TRBV3-2	TGTGCCAGCAGCCAAGGAGTCGGTCAGCCCCAGCATTTT	CASSQGVGQPQHF
.	TRBJ1-6	once	TRBV5-1	TGCGCCAGCAGAGTACTAACAGGGACGGACTCACCCCTCCACTTT	CASRVLTGTDSPLHF
.	TRBJ2-1	.	TRBV28	TGTGCCAGCAGTATACTCAGGGGCAACTACAATGAGCAGTTCTTC	CASSILRGNYNEQFF
.	TRBJ2-3	.	TRBV3-1/TRBV3-2	TGTGCCAGCAGCCAGGTACGAACGCGAACGCAGTATTTT	CASSQVRTRTQYF
TRBD1	TRBJ2-7	.	TRBV13	TGTGCCAGCAGCCGGGACAGTCGAGAGCAGTACTTC	CASSRDSREQYF
.	TRBJ1-5	.	TRBV6-5	TGTGCCAGCAGTTCTTCTGGCCAGGGGTTGCAGCCCCAGCATTTT	CASSSSGQGLQPQHF
.	TRBJ1-4	.	TRBV10-3	TGTGCCATCAGTGAGGCAGGAGAAAAACTGTTTTTT	CAISEAGEKLFF
TRBD2	TRBJ2-3	.	TRBV9	TGTGCCAGCAGCGCAGCGGGAACAACTAATACGCAGTATTTT	CASSAAGTTNTQYF
.	TRBJ1-4	.	TRBV5-4	TGTGCCAGCAGAAGAGGAACTAATGAAAAACTGTTTTTT	CASRRGTNEKLFF
.	TRBJ2-3	.	TRBV7-9	TGTGCCAGCAGCCCAGGGGCAGATACGCAGTATTTT	CASSPGADTQYF
TRBD1	TRBJ1-2	few	TRBV18	TGTGCCAGCTCACCGGGACAGGGGGCGAATGGCTACACCTTC	CASSPGQGANGYTF
TRBD2	TRBJ2-1	.	TRBV20-1	TGCAGTGCTCTCTTAGGGACTACGGGGTTCTTC	CSALLGTTGFF
.	TRBJ1-6	.	TRBV19	TGTGCCAGTAGCTCCAGGGTCAGCTCCTATAATTCACCCCTCCACTTT	CASSSRVSSYNSPLHF
.	TRBJ1-1	.	TRBV5-1	TGCGCCAGCAGCTTGGTCCCTGCGACTGACCAGGGAGCTTTCTTT	CASSLVPATDQGAFF
.	TRBJ2-3	.	TRBV27	TGTGCCAGCAGTTTAGGGCTAGCTTTGACAGATACGCAGTATTTT	CASSLGLALTDTQYF
.	TRBJ2-2	.	TRBV4-1	TGCGCCAGCAGCCAAGGCAGGGAACGGACCGGGGAGCTGTTTTTT	CASSQGRERTGELFF
.	TRBJ1-2	.	TRBV27	TGTGCCAGCAGGGGAGCTATAAACTATGGCTACACCTTC	CASRGAINYGYTF
.	TRBJ1-5	.	TRBV6-5	TGTGCCAGCAGTTACCGGGGGGGGGTCAATCAGCCCCAGCATTTT	CASSYRGGVNQPQHF
TRBD2	TRBJ2-5	.	TRBV29-1	TGCAGCGCTGGGACTAGCGGGTCCCAGGGGACCCAGTACTTC	CSAGTSGSQGTQYF
TRBD2	TRBJ2-7	few	TRBV5-1	TGCGCCAGCAGCTTGCACTCTAGCGGGGCGTCCTACGAGCAGTACTTC	CASSLHSSGASYEQYF
TRBD1	TRBJ1-5	.	TRBV7-6	TGTGCCAGCAGCGAGGGCCCGACAGGGAACCATCAGCCCCAGCATTTT	CASSEGPTGNHQPQHF
TRBD1	TRBJ1-2	.	TRBV5-1	TGCGCCAGCAGTTTGGACAGGGGGCAGGTCTATGGCTACACCTTC	CASSLDRGQVYGYTF
.	TRBJ1-3	.	TRBV27	TGTGCCAGCAGTCCCCTCTCTGGAAACACCATATATTTT	CASSPLSGNTIYF
TRBD1	TRBJ1-5	.	TRBV3-1/TRBV3-2	TGTGCCAGCAGCCAAGGGACAGGTTATAATCAGCCCCAGCATTTT	CASSQGTGYNQPQHF
.	TRBJ1-2	.	TRBV28	TGTGCCAGCCGGCTAGCTTATGGCTACACCTTC	CASRLAYGYTF
.	TRBJ2-2	once	TRBV7-2	TGTGCCAGCAGCTTACAGCGAGGGAACACCGGGGAGCTGTTTTTT	CASSLQRGNTGELFF
.	TRBJ1-4	.	TRBV18	TGTGCCAGCTCACGACAGACTAATGAAAAACTGTTTTTT	CASSRQTNEKLFF
.	TRBJ2-7	.	TRBV27	TGTGCCAGCAGTTCCGGCGGGATGTCTAGCTACGAGCAGTACTTC	CASSSGGMSSYEQYF
TRBD2	TRBJ2-1	.	TRBV7-3	TGTGCCAGCAGCTTGGGACTAGCGGGATACAATGAGCAGTTCTTC	CASSLGLAGYNEQFF
.	TRBJ1-5	.	TRBV19	TGTGCCAGTAGGACGGCGGGGGGGAGCAATCAGCCCCAGCATTTT	CASRTAGGSNQPQHF
.	TRBJ2-7	.	TRBV23-1	TGCGCCAGAACGGGGGACGAGCAGTACTTC	CARTGDEQYF
.	TRBJ1-2	.	TRBV11-2	TGTGCCAGCAGCCTAGACGGACAGTACTATGGCTACACCTTC	CASSLDGQYYGYTF
.	TRBJ1-1	.	TRBV5-4	TGTGCCAGCAGCTTGCCCGGGGGGGACACTGAAGCTTTCTTT	CASSLPGGDTEAFF
TRBD1	TRBJ1-4	.	TRBV6-6	TGTGCCAGCAGTTACGTACCCGGGACAGCTAATGAAAAACTGTTTTTT	CASSYVPGTANEKLFF
TRBD1	TRBJ1-1	.	TRBV28	TGTGCCAGCAGAGCTCCGGGACAGGGCTCTGAAGCTTTCTTT	CASRAPGQGSEAFF
TRBD2	TRBJ2-7	.	TRBV5-4	TGTGCCAGCAGCTTTCGAAGCGGGGGTAACGAGCAGTACTTC	CASSFRSGGNEQYF
TRBD1	TRBJ1-1	.	TRBV19	TGTGCCAGTACCAATGACAGGGCACACTGGGGAACTGAAGCTTTCTTT	CASTNDRAHWGTEAFF